Described below is a single T cell receptor beta chain sequence and its context. Original analysis: Scientists estimated how many nucleated cells there were by amplifying reference gene primers. Produced via immunoSEQ multiplex PCR; TCRdb's table is partial and in-frame only. D and trimming were read from the DNA, whereas the V and J calls and clone size are those reported in that table. There are 200,000 to 250,000 clones in the sample; 82% occur only once, and about 3.2% lies in the top ten. The record originates from a study of blood T cell repertoires in COVID-19. Study as a whole: Samples representing acute and convalescent COVID-19 were sourced from the United States, Italy and Spain.

The V gene lost 4 bases and the J gene lost 2 bases, with 11 bases spanning the gap. This CDR3 comprises 14 residues. Per the germline V gene, CDR1 is SEHNR and CDR2 is FQNEAQ (reference sequence). Cohorts were determined from participant-reported clinical history. Donors of Cohort 3 who recovered were those that had two negative PCRs, clearance, or symptom resolution. The rearrangement uses TRBV7-9 and TRBJ2-5, with D perhaps TRBD1 (5 bases). Sequenced input: PBMCs or T cells enriched from blood (not recorded which). The sequence was obtained from a woman aged 60-75 years who had recovered from COVID-19. CDR3 DNA sequence: TGTGCCAGCAGCTCCCGACGGACACAAGAGACCCAGTACTTC. Its translation is CASSSRRTQETQYF.